Below, one T cell receptor (beta chain) is given with its context. The data originate from a study of blood T cell repertoires in COVID-19. Study at large: The cDNA or gDNA used as material had been derived from T cells, B-cell-depleted T cells, or PBMCs.

The germline CDR1 and CDR2 sequences are MDHEN and SYDVKM. J lost 1 base, V lost 3 bases, and 4 bases had no gene match. The CDR3 sequence is 15 residues long. As originally analysed: Amplified reference gene primers provided the basis for estimating nucleated cell counts. Data came from immunoSEQ multiplex PCR; TCRdb stores just in-frame clones and leaves some out. Clone size and the V and J calls come from that table; the DNA yielded D and trimming. The table shows under 100,000 clones, with over 75% occurring only once. This sequence originates from an elderly man with active or convalescent COVID-19. Material for sequencing was peripheral blood. The gene calls are TRBV28 and TRBJ1-1; 8 positions match TRBD1. CDR3 nucleotide sequence: TGTGCCAGCAGTTTCCGCGGGACAGGGAACACTGAAGCTTTCTTT. Its protein product is CASSFRGTGNTEAFF.